This TCR beta chain appears in the sequencing data of a study of OX40 agonist ivuxolimab in advanced cancers. With regard to the full study: Ivuxolimab was a fully human IgG2 agonistic monoclonal antibody targeting the costimulatory receptor OX40 (CD134). Intravenous ivuxolimab was administered to patients every 2 weeks at six dose levels: 0.01, 0.1, 0.3, 1.5, 3 and 10 mg/kg. Prior anti-PD-1, anti-PD-L1 or anti-CTLA-4 therapy was permitted, and 40% to 50% of dose-escalation patients had received checkpoint inhibitors. Of the roughly 50 dose-escalation patients, hepatocellular carcinoma was present in about 19, melanoma in around 15, renal cell carcinoma in 9 and head and neck cancer in 9. A male proportion of about 79% and a mean age of approximately 58 years, ranging from 23 to 79, were recorded for the dose-escalation cohort. Partial responses occurred in three dose-escalation patients, of whom one had hepatocellular carcinoma and two had cutaneous melanoma. The monotherapy dose-escalation portion (N of about 47 patients) of the phase I ivuxolimab trial is reported in the paper. The purpose of peripheral TCRbeta sequencing was to test whether ivuxolimab changed TCR sequence diversity and led to clonal T-cell expansion.

Patients with a history of autoimmune disease or receiving systemic immunosuppression were excluded from the trial. Peripheral blood for TCR sequencing was collected from all dose cohorts at baseline, on cycle 4 day 1, and on cycle 7 day 1. Samples were obtained from an open-label, multicenter, first-in-human phase I dose-escalation trial of ivuxolimab. Adults with locally advanced or metastatic head and neck squamous cell, hepatocellular, melanoma or renal cell carcinoma were enrolled in the trial. Before TCR sequencing, CD4+ T cells and CD8+ T cells from peripheral blood were sorted into separate populations. Findings and caveats that apply to the study as a whole: Which antigens the clonally expanded peripheral T cells were specific for was not determined. In partial responders in the 0.1-3.0 mg/kg groups, normalized peripheral clonal expansion was found to be among the lowest, especially among CD8+ T cells. Low levels of normalized T-cell clonal expansion were also seen in some patients who did not respond. Clonal expansion of both CD4+ and CD8+ blood T cells was observed from baseline to week 6 at doses 0.1 to 3.0 mg/kg. After ivuxolimab, CD8+ T cells had more expanded clones than CD4+ T cells on average.

For this clone: Its antigen specificity is not known. Per-nucleotide qualities are absent, and no much larger clonotype sits a single base away.

To sequence the TCRbeta CDR3 region, genomic DNA was isolated from the sorted cells. The immunoSEQ Assay was used for sequencing of TCRbeta CDR3 regions. The immuneACCESS repertoire file appears here via TCRdb, limited to in-frame rearrangements. These files lack a portion of the clones; in checked studies, under half of the deficit traces to unresolved V genes, and the cause of the others is not known. Present in this sample are about 81,000 clones, more than 85% of which were seen just once. Around an eighth of the sample belongs to the ten largest clones. V is reduced by 0 bases and J by 5 bases, leaving a spacing of 10 bases between them. CDR1 and CDR2, looked up from the germline V gene, are LGHNT and FRNRAP. The CDR3 covers 14 residues, taking in both the cysteine and the phenylalanine. The only DNA kept is the CDR3, 42 bases in frame from the first base.

The sample in question was CD4+ or CD8+ T cells sorted from blood, obtained in a trial of the OX40 agonist ivuxolimab. The chain was built from TRBV12-5 and TRBJ2-5, with TRBD2 as a weak D call on 5 bases. The clonotype originates from an adult with an advanced solid tumor such as melanoma, head and neck, liver or kidney cancer. Here the CDR3 is given as CASGLVNGEETQYF. The nucleotide sequence is given as TGTGCTAGTGGTTTGGTAAACGGGGAGGAGACCCAGTACTTC.